This T cell receptor beta chain stems from a study of CD8 T cells in ankylosing spondylitis. Notes on the study in general: Within matched ankylosing spondylitis synovial fluid, disease-linked clones were reportedly significantly enriched. A TCR beta motif of 8 or 9 highly homologous variants appeared characteristic of ankylosing spondylitis blood. The authors found the disease-linked clones to be CD8+ and relatively rare in peripheral blood.

A note on this clonotype: As yet, its antigen is unknown.

Quantitative 5'-RACE with molecular barcodes produced the TCR beta libraries. A single record per CDR3 protein comes from TCRdb applying MiXCR to the 5' RACE reads. The sample includes 200,000 to 300,000 distinct CDR3 sequences, roughly 10% of them seen just once. The V gene's germline CDR1 is SGHRS and CDR2 YFSETQ. This CDR3 has 14 residues. V was cut by 4 bases and J by 6 bases, with 14 bases left in between. The chain uses TRBV5-1 and TRBJ2-1, with no clear D. This clonotype was sampled from a male donor with ankylosing spondylitis or in good health (not recorded which). The sequenced sample consisted of blood, either unsorted or a sorted T cell fraction (not recorded which). CDR3 DNA: TGCGCCAGCAGCACTCTGGATCCGTTCAATGAGCAGTTCTTC. This gives the protein CASSTLDPFNEQFF.